The next 25 T cell receptor beta chains were all read from a single sample in a study of blood T cell repertoires in COVID-19. Sequenced by immunoSEQ multiplex PCR; TCRdb stores in-frame clones only, minus some. The data show tens of thousands of clones, with approximately 87% seen just once and roughly 15% held by the top ten. Input material: peripheral blood. The receptor set was obtained from a human donor in a cohort sampled during active COVID-19.

The chain is built from TRBV30 and TRBJ1-5, with D possibly TRBD1 on 5 matching bases. The V end was cut by 5 bases, the J end by 7 bases, with 12 bases between. Germline CDR1 and CDR2: GTSNPN and SVGIG (reference sequence). The CDR3 is 12 amino acids. Here the CDR3 DNA reads TGTGCCTGGTCCAGGGAAGGACAGCCCCAGCATTTT. It encodes CAWSREGQPQHF.

This chain connects TRBV7-2 to TRBJ2-1; tentatively, D is TRBD1 (7 bases). There are 15 residues in the CDR3. Trimming removed 3 bases from V and 4 bases from J, with 13 bases in between. Germline loops: CDR1 SGHTA, CDR2 FQGNSA. The CDR3 DNA sequence: TGTGCCAGCAGCTTTCTTCAGGGGGGTTACAATGAGCAGTTCTTC. Translation gives CASSFLQGGYNEQFF.

This sequence joins TRBV28 and TRBJ2-1; the D gene is possibly TRBD1 (7 bases). V was shortened by 6 bases and J by 1 base, with 13 bases between the two germline ends. Germline loops: CDR1 MDHEN, CDR2 SYDVKM. CDR3 length: 15 residues. The CDR3 bases are TGTGCCAGCAGGGTACCAGGGGGGTCCTACAATGAGCAGTTCTTC. Its protein is CASRVPGGSYNEQFF.

The CDR3 here is CASSHRTSDTQYF. The CDR3 DNA reads TGTGCCAGCAGCCATCGGACTAGCGATACGCAGTATTTT. The chain joins TRBV3-1 (or the pseudogene TRBV3-2) to TRBJ2-3; 8 bases align to TRBD2. V was clipped by 3 bases and J by 6 bases; unmatched bases: 2. The V gene's germline CDR1 is LGHDT and CDR2 YNNKEL (reference sequence). CDR3 length equals 13 residues.

This rearrangement joins TRBV6-6 to TRBJ2-7; D may be TRBD2 (5 bases). Germline V gene lookup returns CDR1 MNHNY and CDR2 SVGAGI (reference sequence). The V end was cut by 0 bases, the J end by 6 bases, with 12 bases between. The CDR3 totals 14 residues. The CDR3, as DNA: TGTGCCAGCAGTTACTCGCCGGGGTTTAGCGAGCAGTACTTC. It codes for CASSYSPGFSEQYF.

This chain joins TRBV7-9 and TRBJ2-1, with D possibly being TRBD2 (6 bases). Trimming cost V 4 bases and J 9 bases, with 19 bases left between them. Looked up from germline, CDR1 is SEHNR and CDR2 is FQNEAQ (reference sequence). This CDR3 has 15 residues. The CDR3 DNA sequence: TGTGCCAGCAGCTCCACCGTCTGGGGGGAGTTTGAGCAGTTCTTC. Residues: CASSSTVWGEFEQFF.

The CDR3 DNA sequence: TGTGCCAGCAGCGTAGGTCAGGGCTATGGCTACACCTTC. Translation: CASSVGQGYGYTF. This chain connects TRBV9 to TRBJ1-2; possible D gene TRBD1, 5 bases. V lost 0 bases to trimming and J lost 4 bases, with 7 bases between them. Looked up from germline, CDR1 is SGDLS and CDR2 is YYNGEE. This CDR3 has 13 amino acids.

This clone occurred a few times. This chain links TRBV2 with TRBJ2-7; 8 bases align to TRBD1. The V segment lost 6 bases and the J segment 6 bases; nucleotides outside the gene matches: 13. This CDR3 has 15 residues. CDR1 is SNHLY, CDR2 FYNNEI, per germline. CDR3 sequence: CASSLDRGRGSEQYF. CDR3 bases: TGTGCCAGCAGCCTAGACAGGGGACGAGGTAGCGAGCAGTACTTC.

The rearrangement links TRBV7-8 to TRBJ1-3; D unclear. V was cut by 4 bases and J by 0 bases, with 4 bases left in between. The CDR3 length is 13 residues. Germline CDR1 reads SGHVS; CDR2 reads FQNEAQ. CDR3 coding DNA: TGTGCCAGCAGCTCCGTCTCTGGAAACACCATATATTTT. It yields the protein CASSSVSGNTIYF.

The rearrangement uses TRBV12-3 or TRBV12-4 and TRBJ2-7, with TRBD1 as a possible D gene (6 bases). V was shortened by 5 bases and J by 3 bases, with 11 bases between the two germline ends. This CDR3 contains 13 residues. The CDR3 loop reads CASSRDTDYEQYF. The CDR3 nucleotides read TGTGCCAGCAGTCGGGACACCGACTACGAGCAGTACTTC.

The chain is built from TRBV6-5 and TRBJ2-7; TRBD1 agrees at 7 bases. Trimming cost V 2 bases and J 2 bases; bases outside gene matches: 3. Germline CDR1 and CDR2: MNHEY and SVGAGI. The CDR3 is 14 amino acids. This chain's CDR3 is CASSYGTATYEQYF. The CDR3 DNA is TGTGCCAGCAGTTACGGGACAGCTACCTACGAGCAGTACTTC.

The chain links TRBV29-1 to TRBJ2-5; D is ambiguous. Trimming took 7 bases from V and 4 from J, leaving 7 bases between them. Germline V gene lookup returns CDR1 SQVTM and CDR2 ANQGSEA. This CDR3 contains 10 residues. CDR3 coding DNA: TGCAGCGCCCAAATAGAGACCCAGTACTTC. Protein: CSAQIETQYF.

The gene calls are TRBV7-2 and TRBJ2-5, with D perhaps TRBD1 (5 bases). Germline V gene sequence: CDR1 SGHTA, CDR2 FQGNSA. CDR3 length: 14 amino acids. The V and J ends lost 1 base and 5 bases respectively, with 11 bases between them. CDR3 nucleotides: TGTGCCAGCAGCTTAGGACAGATCTTCGAGACCCAGTACTTC. Protein sequence: CASSLGQIFETQYF.

This rearrangement joins TRBV29-1 to TRBJ1-1; 7 bases line up with TRBD1. V shed 4 bases, J shed 4 bases, and the junction held 3 bases outside the gene matches. The V gene's germline CDR1 is SQVTM and CDR2 ANQGSEA. The CDR3 totals 12 residues. The CDR3: CSVGRDSTEAFF. In DNA form, the CDR3 reads TGCAGCGTTGGGAGGGACAGCACTGAAGCTTTCTTT.

The rearrangement uses TRBV7-9 and TRBJ2-3; 8 positions match TRBD2. The V segment lost 5 bases and the J segment 0 bases; nucleotides outside the gene matches: 7. The CDR3 is made up of 16 amino acids. CDR1 and CDR2 (germline): SEHNR, FQNEAQ (reference sequence). CDR3 DNA sequence: TGTGCCAGCAGCCCGGTAGCGGGATCTAGCACAGATACGCAGTATTTT. This encodes CASSPVAGSSTDTQYF.

The chain carries TRBV27 and TRBJ1-3; D is ambiguous. CDR1 MNHEY and CDR2 SMNVEV come from the germline V gene (reference sequence). The CDR3 loop spans 14 amino acids. V was cut by 0 bases and J by 0 bases, with 3 bases left in between. The CDR3 loop is CASSLSRSGNTIYF. The CDR3 DNA reads as TGTGCCAGCAGTTTATCTCGCTCTGGAAACACCATATATTTT.

This chain uses TRBV28 with TRBJ1-1; tentatively, D is TRBD1 (5 bases). Deletions cut 6 bases from V and 6 bases from J, with 17 bases between. CDR1 is MDHEN, CDR2 SYDVKM, per germline. CDR3 length equals 14 residues. The CDR3 reads CASSSVGGRAEAFF. In DNA form, the CDR3 reads TGTGCCAGCAGCTCGGTTGGGGGGAGGGCTGAAGCTTTCTTT.

The chain joins TRBV7-2 to TRBJ2-3; 8 nucleotides agree with TRBD2. Per the germline V gene, CDR1 is SGHTA and CDR2 is FQGNSA. Trimming cost V 1 base and J 7 bases; bases outside gene matches: 7. The CDR3 spans 15 residues. The CDR3 DNA reads as TGTGCCAGCAGCTTAGGTCGGGGGGGGCTAAATACGCAGTATTTT. It translates to CASSLGRGGLNTQYF.

The chain uses TRBV3-1 (or the pseudogene TRBV3-2) and TRBJ1-1, with unresolved D. V was pared by 3 bases and J by 2 bases, with 10 bases between. The CDR3 runs to 14 residues. CDR1 is LGHDT, CDR2 YNNKEL, per germline (reference sequence). In DNA form, the CDR3 reads TGTGCCAGCAGCCAGGTGTCAGTTAACACTGAAGCTTTCTTT. It encodes CASSQVSVNTEAFF.

The chain carries TRBV6-5 and TRBJ2-7; 8 bases align to TRBD1. CDR1 and CDR2 from the germline V gene are MNHEY and SVGAGI. J gave up 2 bases and V 0 bases, and 6 bases lay outside the gene matches. The CDR3 totals 16 residues. The CDR3 loop reads CASSYSWTGRAYEQYF. In DNA form, the CDR3 reads TGTGCCAGCAGTTACTCTTGGACAGGGAGAGCCTACGAGCAGTACTTC.

Only one count was recorded for this clone. The CDR3 DNA sequence: TGTGCCAGCAGCTCCACAAATGAGCAGTTCTTC. Its protein product is CASSSTNEQFF. The chain recombines TRBV5-4 with TRBJ2-1, with D unclear. The CDR3 totals 11 residues. Germline-derived CDR1 and CDR2 are SGHNT and YYREEE (reference sequence). V was shortened by 3 bases and J by 7 bases, with 5 bases between the two germline ends.

The rearrangement links TRBV19 to TRBJ2-5; D remains ambiguous. Germline V gives CDR1 LNHDA, CDR2 SQIVND (reference sequence). CDR3 length: 14 residues. Trimming left V 5 bases short and J 4 bases short, with 14 bases between. The CDR3 protein is CASSPARVRETQYF. The CDR3, as DNA: TGTGCCAGTAGTCCCGCTCGGGTTCGAGAGACCCAGTACTTC.

This clone was found once. The chain has TRBV6-6 and TRBJ2-5, with a possible D match to TRBD1 (6 bases). CDR3 length: 13 amino acids. The germline V and J ends were trimmed by 6 bases and 4 bases, with 12 bases remaining between them. CDR1 MNHNY and CDR2 SVGAGI come from the germline V gene (reference sequence). The CDR3 loop reads CASRMDSRETQYF. CDR3 nucleotide sequence: TGTGCCAGCAGGATGGACAGTCGAGAGACCCAGTACTTC.

This clone has only a few counts. This chain links TRBV9 with TRBJ1-4; 9 nucleotides align to TRBD1. The V gene's germline CDR1 is SGDLS and CDR2 YYNGEE. V was pared by 2 bases and J by 7 bases, with 3 bases of the junction left unmatched. The CDR3 consists of 14 residues. Here the CDR3 reads CASSVGQGGEKLFF. The CDR3 DNA reads as TGTGCCAGCAGCGTGGGACAGGGAGGTGAAAAACTGTTTTTT.

The table lists this clone with a count of one. J is TRBJ2-6 and V is TRBV19; 7 nucleotides match TRBD1. The V gene's germline CDR1 is LNHDA and CDR2 SQIVND (reference sequence). The V gene end was trimmed by 0 bases and the J gene end by 1 base; junction bases not matched to a gene: 6. The CDR3 is 18 amino acids. The CDR3 region has the DNA TGTGCCAGTAGTATAGAGAACAGGGGAGTTTCTGGGGCCAACGTCCTGACTTTC. Translating gives CASSIENRGVSGANVLTF.